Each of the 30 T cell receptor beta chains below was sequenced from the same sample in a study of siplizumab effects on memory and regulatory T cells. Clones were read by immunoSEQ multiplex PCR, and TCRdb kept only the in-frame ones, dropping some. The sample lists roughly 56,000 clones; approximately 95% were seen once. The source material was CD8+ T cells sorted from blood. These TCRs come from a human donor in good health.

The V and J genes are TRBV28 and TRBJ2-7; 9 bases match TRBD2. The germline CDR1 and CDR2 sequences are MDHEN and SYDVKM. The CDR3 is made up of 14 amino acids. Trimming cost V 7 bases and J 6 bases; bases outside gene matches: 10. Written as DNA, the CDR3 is TGTGCCAGCAACTATAGCGGGAGTACGGGCGAGCAGTACTTC. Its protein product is CASNYSGSTGEQYF.

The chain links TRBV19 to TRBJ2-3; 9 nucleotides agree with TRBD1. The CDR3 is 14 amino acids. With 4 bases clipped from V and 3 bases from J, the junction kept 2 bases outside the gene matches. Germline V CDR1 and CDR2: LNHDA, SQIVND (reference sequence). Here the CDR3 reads CASSNGQGTDTQYF. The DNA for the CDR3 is TGTGCCAGTAGTAATGGACAGGGGACAGATACGCAGTATTTT.

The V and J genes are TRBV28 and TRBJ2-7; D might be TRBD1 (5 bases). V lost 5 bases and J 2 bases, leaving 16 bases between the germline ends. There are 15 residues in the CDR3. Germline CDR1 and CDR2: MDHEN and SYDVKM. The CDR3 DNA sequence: TGTGCCAGCAGTCCCCTTCTACAGGCAACCTACGAGCAGTACTTC. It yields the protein CASSPLLQATYEQYF.

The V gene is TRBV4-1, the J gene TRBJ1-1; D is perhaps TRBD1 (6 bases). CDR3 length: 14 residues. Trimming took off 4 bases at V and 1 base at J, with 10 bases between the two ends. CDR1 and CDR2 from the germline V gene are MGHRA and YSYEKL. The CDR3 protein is CASSPGHSNTEAFF. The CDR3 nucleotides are TGCGCCAGCAGCCCGGGACACTCGAACACTGAAGCTTTCTTT.

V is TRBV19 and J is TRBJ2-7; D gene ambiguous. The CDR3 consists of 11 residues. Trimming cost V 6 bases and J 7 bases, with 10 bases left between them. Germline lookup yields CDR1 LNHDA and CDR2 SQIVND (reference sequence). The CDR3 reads CASRGSREQYF. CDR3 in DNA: TGTGCCAGTAGGGGTTCGCGAGAGCAGTACTTC. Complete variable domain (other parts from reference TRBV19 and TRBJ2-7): DGGITQSPKYLFRKEGQNVTLSCEQNLNHDAMYWYRQDPGQGLRLIYYSQIVNDFQKGDIAEGYSVSREKKESFPLTVTSAQKNPTAFYLCASRGSREQYFGPGTRLTVT.

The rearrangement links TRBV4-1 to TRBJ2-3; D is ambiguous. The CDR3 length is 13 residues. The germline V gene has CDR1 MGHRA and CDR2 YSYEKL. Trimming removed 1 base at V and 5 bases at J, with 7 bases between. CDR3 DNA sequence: TGCGCCAGCAGCCAAGGGCCCCGAGATACGCAGTATTTT. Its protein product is CASSQGPRDTQYF.

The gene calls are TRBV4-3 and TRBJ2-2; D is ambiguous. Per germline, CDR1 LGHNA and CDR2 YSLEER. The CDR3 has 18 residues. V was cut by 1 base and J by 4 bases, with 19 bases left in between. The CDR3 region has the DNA TGCGCCAGCAGCCAAGGAATCCCGGCTCTAGAGTTCACCGGGGAGCTGTTTTTT. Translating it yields CASSQGIPALEFTGELFF.

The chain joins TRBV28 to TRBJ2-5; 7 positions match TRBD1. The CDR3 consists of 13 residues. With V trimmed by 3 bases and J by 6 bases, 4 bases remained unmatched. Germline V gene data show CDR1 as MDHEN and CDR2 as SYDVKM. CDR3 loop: CASSFYRGKTQYF. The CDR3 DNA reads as TGTGCCAGCAGTTTTTACAGGGGAAAGACCCAGTACTTC.

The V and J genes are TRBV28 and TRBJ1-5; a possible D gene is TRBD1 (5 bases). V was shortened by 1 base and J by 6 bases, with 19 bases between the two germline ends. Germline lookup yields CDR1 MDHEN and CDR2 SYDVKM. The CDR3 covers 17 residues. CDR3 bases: TGTGCCAGCAGTTTATCCGGACGGAGTGGGGGGATTCAGCCCCAGCATTTT. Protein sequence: CASSLSGRSGGIQPQHF.

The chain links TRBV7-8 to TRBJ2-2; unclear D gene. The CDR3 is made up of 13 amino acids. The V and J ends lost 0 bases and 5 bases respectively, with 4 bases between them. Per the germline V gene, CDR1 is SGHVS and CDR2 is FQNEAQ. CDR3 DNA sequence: TGTGCCAGCAGCTTAGCAGGGACCGGGGAGCTGTTTTTT. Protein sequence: CASSLAGTGELFF.

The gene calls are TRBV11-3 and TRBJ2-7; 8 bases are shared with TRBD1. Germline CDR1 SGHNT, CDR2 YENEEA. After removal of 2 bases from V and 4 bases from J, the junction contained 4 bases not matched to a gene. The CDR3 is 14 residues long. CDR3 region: CASSLSDRVYEQYF. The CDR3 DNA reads TGTGCCAGCAGCTTATCGGACAGGGTTTACGAGCAGTACTTC.

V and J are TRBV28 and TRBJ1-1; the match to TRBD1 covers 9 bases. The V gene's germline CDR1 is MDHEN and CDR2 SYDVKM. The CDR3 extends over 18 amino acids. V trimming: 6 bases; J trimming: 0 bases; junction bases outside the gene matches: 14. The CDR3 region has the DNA TGTGCCAGCAGGGTGACAGGGGGGGGTTCTTCCTTGAACACTGAAGCTTTCTTT. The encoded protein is CASRVTGGGSSLNTEAFF.

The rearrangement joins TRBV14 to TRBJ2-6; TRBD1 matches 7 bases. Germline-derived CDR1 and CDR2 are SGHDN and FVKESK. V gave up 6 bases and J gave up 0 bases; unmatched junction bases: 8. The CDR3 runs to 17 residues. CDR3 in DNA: TGTGCCAGCAGAAACAGGGGTTTGGCCTCTGGGGCCAACGTCCTGACTTTC. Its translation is CASRNRGLASGANVLTF.

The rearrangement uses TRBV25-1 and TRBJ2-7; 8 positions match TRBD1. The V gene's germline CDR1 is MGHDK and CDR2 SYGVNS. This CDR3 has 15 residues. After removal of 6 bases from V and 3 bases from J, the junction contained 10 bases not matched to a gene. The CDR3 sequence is CASSPRQGLIYEQYF. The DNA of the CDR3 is TGTGCCAGCAGCCCACGACAGGGGTTAATCTACGAGCAGTACTTC.

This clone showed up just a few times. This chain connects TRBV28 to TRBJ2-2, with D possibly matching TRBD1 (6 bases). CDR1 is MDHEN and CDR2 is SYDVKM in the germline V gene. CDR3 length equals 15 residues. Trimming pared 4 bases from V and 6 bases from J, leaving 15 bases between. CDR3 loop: CASSWIQGEPGELFF. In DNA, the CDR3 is TGTGCCAGCAGTTGGATACAGGGAGAGCCCGGGGAGCTGTTTTTT.

The CDR3 reads CATTTTVGDTQYF. For the CDR3, the DNA is TGTGCCACCACAACGACGGTCGGGGATACGCAGTATTTT. The chain employs TRBV6-5 and TRBJ2-3; no clear D. The CDR3 runs 13 residues. Trimming cost V 10 bases and J 6 bases, with 17 bases left between them. Germline V lookup: CDR1 MNHEY, CDR2 SVGAGI.

CDR3 residues: CAWAKTWGSHYAEAFF. The CDR3 bases are TGTGCCTGGGCTAAGACTTGGGGCAGTCATTACGCTGAAGCTTTCTTT. The chain is built from TRBV30 and TRBJ1-1, with D tentatively TRBD1 (5 bases). This CDR3 has 16 residues. Germline CDR1 is GTSNPN and CDR2 is SVGIG (reference sequence). V lost 5 bases, J lost 6 bases, and 25 bases lay in between.

The CDR3 loop is CASSLLGTVNTGELFF. CDR3 sequence (DNA): TGTGCCAGCAGTTTATTGGGGACGGTGAACACCGGGGAGCTGTTTTTT. This chain connects TRBV27 to TRBJ2-2, with D perhaps TRBD1 or TRBD2 (5 bases each). The V gene's germline CDR1 is MNHEY and CDR2 SMNVEV (reference sequence). Trimming removed 1 base from V and 1 base from J, with 10 bases in between. The CDR3 runs to 16 residues.

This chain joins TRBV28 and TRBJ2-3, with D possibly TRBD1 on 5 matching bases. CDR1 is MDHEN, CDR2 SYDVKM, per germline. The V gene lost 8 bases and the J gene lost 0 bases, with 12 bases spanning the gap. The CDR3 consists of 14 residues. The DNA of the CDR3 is TGTGCCAGCGGGGCGATACCTAGCACAGATACGCAGTATTTT. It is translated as CASGAIPSTDTQYF.

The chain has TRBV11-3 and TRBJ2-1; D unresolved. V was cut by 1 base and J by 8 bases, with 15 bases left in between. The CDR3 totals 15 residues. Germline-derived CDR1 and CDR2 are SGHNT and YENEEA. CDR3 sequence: CASSLAYSGGHEQFF. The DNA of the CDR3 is TGTGCCAGCAGCTTAGCCTACTCGGGTGGACATGAGCAGTTCTTC.

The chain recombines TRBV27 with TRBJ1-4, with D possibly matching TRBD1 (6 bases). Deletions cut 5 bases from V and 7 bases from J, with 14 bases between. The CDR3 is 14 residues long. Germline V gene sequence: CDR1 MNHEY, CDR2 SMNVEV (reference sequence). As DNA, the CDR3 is TGTGCCAGCAGTATACAACAGGGAAGTGAAAAACTGTTTTTT. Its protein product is CASSIQQGSEKLFF. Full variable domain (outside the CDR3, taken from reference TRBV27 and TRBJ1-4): EAQVTQNPRYLITVTGKKLTVTCSQNMNHEYMSWYRQDPGLGLRQIYYSMNVEVTDKGDVPEGYKVSRKEKRNFPLILESPSPNQTSLYFCASSIQQGSEKLFFGSGTQLSVL.

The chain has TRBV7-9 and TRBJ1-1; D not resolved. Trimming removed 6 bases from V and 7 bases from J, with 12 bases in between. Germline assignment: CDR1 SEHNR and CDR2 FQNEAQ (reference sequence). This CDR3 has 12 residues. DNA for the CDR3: TGTGCCAGCAGTTACCCCGGCCATGAAGCTTTCTTT. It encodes CASSYPGHEAFF. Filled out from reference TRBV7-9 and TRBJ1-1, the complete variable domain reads DTGVSQNPRHKITKRGQNVTFRCDPISEHNRLYWYRQTLGQGPEFLTYFQNEAQLEKSRLLSDRFSAERPKGSFSTLEIQRTEQGDSAMYLCASSYPGHEAFFGQGTRLTVV.

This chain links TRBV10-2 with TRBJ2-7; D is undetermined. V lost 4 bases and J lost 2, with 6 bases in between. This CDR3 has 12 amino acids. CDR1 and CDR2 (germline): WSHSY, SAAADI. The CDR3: CASSAGAYEQYF. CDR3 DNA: TGCGCCAGCAGTGCGGGCGCCTACGAGCAGTACTTC.

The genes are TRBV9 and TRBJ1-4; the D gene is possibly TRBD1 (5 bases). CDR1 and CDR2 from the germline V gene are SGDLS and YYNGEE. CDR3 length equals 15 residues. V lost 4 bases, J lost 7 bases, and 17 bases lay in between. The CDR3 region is CASSLSGTGGEKLFF. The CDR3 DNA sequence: TGTGCCAGCAGCCTTTCCGGAACAGGTGGTGAAAAACTGTTTTTT.

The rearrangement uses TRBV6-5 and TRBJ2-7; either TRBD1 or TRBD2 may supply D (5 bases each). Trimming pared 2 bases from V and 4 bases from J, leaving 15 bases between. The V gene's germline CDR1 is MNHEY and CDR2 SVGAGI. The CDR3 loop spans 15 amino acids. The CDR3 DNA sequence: TGTGCCAGCAGTTACGCCCTCGGGGCGGCTTACGAGCAGTACTTC. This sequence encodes CASSYALGAAYEQYF.

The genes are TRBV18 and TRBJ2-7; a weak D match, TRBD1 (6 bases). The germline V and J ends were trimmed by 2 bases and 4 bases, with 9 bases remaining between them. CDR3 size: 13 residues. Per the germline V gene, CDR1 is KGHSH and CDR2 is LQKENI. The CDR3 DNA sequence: TGTGCCAGCTCACCAGGGGGCGGATACGAGCAGTACTTC. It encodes CASSPGGGYEQYF.

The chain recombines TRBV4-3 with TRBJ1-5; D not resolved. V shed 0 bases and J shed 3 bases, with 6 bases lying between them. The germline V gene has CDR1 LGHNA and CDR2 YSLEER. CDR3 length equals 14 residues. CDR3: CASSQDAYNQPQHF. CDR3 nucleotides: TGCGCCAGCAGCCAAGACGCCTACAATCAGCCCCAGCATTTT.

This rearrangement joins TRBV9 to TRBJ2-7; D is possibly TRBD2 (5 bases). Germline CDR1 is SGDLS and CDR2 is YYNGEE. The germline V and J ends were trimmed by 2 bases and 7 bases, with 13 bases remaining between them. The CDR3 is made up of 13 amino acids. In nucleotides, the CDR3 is TGTGCCAGCAGCGTTTTAGGACTGGGGGAGCAGTACTTC. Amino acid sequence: CASSVLGLGEQYF. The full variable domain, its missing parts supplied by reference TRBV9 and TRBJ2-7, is DSGVTQTPKHLITATGQRVTLRCSPRSGDLSVYWYQQSLDQGLQFLIQYYNGEERAKGNILERFSAQQFPDLHSELNLSSLELGDSALYFCASSVLGLGEQYFGPGTRLTVT.

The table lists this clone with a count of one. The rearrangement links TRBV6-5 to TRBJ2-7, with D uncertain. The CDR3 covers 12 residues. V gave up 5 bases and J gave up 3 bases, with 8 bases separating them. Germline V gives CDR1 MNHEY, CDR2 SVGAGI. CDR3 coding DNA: TGTGCCAGCAGTCCGACAAGCTACGAGCAGTACTTC. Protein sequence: CASSPTSYEQYF.

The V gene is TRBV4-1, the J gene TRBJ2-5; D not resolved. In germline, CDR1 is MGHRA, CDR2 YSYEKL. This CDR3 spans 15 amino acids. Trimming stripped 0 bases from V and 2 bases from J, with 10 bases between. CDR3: CASSQEGQKQETQYF. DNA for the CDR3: TGCGCCAGCAGCCAAGAGGGCCAGAAACAAGAGACCCAGTACTTC.